Included here is one TCR beta chain sequence, with context. This entry is derived from a study of cytomegalovirus exposure and HLA in healthy donors. J gave up 6 bases and V 4 bases, and 2 bases lay outside the gene matches. Per germline, CDR1 SGDLS and CDR2 YYNGEE. The CDR3 loop spans 14 amino acids. PCR involved 60 Vbeta and 13 Jbeta primers. Profiled with immunoSEQ multiplex PCR; TCRdb holds only in-frame clones, not every one. The sample holds approximately 150,000 clones; approximately 80% are singletons and the top ten take 2% to 3%. This clonotype originated in a boy aged 2 to 10 in good health and CMV-seronegative. This chain links TRBV9 with TRBJ2-3; 13 bases match TRBD2. Input material: PBMCs. The DNA for the CDR3 is TGTGCCAGCAGCACTAGCGGGGGGGGCGATACGCAGTATTTT. It specifies CASSTSGGGDTQYF.